This T cell receptor (beta chain) was profiled in a study of blood T cell repertoires in COVID-19. Study background: Sources were T cells, B-cell-depleted T cells, or PBMCs; the material itself was cDNA or gDNA.

Individuals drawn from 24 US areas were roughly 18 to 95 years old. Assignment of participants to cohorts was predicated upon participant-reported clinical history. TCRdb's copy holds only in-frame clones and misses some; the assay was immunoSEQ multiplex PCR. The sample has 360,000 or so clones, around 86% seen once. This clone showed up just a few times. This CDR3 has 15 residues. Germline V gives CDR1 SGHVS, CDR2 FQNEAQ. Trimming took 5 bases from V and 3 from J, leaving 14 bases between them. The chain employs TRBV7-8 and TRBJ1-5; maybe TRBD1 (6 bases). The receptor comes from a woman aged 45-60 years who had recovered from COVID-19. Sequenced: PBMCs or T cells enriched from blood (not recorded which). The CDR3 sequence: CASSPIDRTNQPQHF. The DNA of the CDR3 is TGTGCCAGCAGCCCAATCGACAGGACCAATCAGCCCCAGCATTTT.